The subject of this entry is one T cell receptor beta chain. Antigen specificity is unknown. Clones were sequenced by immunoSEQ multiplex PCR, and TCRdb holds only the in-frame ones, with some missing. The sample lists about 150,000 clones; about 93% were seen once. The source of the sample is a study of T cell responses to AZD1222 COVID-19 vaccine. The study's findings and limits: Mapped onto spike, vaccine-associated CD4 TCRs spanned it and were dominant at 160-218 and 743-854. Spike-specific TCR breadth and depth were elevated following two AZD1222 doses. Variant regions that are unmutated are reportedly the target of nearly half of spike-specific TCRs. Just five or six AZD1222 recipients tested seropositive at baseline.

This specimen consisted of peripheral blood, obtained on day 0 of AZD1222 vaccination. The TCR was taken from an adult in good health.

The CDR3 region is CASSHPDTEAFF. In DNA form, the CDR3 reads TGTGCCAGCAGCCACCCAGACACTGAAGCTTTCTTT. The chain employs TRBV5-4 and TRBJ1-1; D gene uncertain. Between the trimmed V and J ends, which lost 4 bases and 3 bases, there was a span of 7 bases. This CDR3 is built from 12 residues. Germline-derived CDR1 and CDR2 are SGHNT and YYREEE (reference sequence). The full variable domain, completed using reference TRBV5-4 and TRBJ1-1, is ETGVTQSPTHLIKTRGQQVTLRCSSQSGHNTVSWYQQALGQGPQFIFQYYREEENGRGNFPPRFSGLQFPNYSSELNVNALELDDSALYLCASSHPDTEAFFGQGTRLTVV.